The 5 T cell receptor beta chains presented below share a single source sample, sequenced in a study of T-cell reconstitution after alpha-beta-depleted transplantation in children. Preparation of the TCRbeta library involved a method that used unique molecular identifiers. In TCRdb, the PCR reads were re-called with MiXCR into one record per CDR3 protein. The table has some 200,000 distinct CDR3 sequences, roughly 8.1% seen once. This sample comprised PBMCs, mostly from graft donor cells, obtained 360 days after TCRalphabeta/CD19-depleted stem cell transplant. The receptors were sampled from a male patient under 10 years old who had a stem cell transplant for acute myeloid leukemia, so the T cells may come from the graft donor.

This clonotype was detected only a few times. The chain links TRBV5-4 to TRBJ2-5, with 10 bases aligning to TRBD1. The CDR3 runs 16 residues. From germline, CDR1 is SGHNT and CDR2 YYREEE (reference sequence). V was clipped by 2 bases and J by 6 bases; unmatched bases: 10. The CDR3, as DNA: TGTGCCAGCAGCTTTACCCCCACGGGACAGGGGAAGACCCAGTACTTC. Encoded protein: CASSFTPTGQGKTQYF.

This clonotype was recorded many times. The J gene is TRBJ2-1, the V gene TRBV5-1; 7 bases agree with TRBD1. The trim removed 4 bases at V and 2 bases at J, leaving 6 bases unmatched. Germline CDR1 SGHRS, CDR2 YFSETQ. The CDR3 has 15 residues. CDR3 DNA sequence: TGCGCCAGCAGCATTACAGGGGTGGCCTACAATGAGCAGTTCTTC. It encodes CASSITGVAYNEQFF.

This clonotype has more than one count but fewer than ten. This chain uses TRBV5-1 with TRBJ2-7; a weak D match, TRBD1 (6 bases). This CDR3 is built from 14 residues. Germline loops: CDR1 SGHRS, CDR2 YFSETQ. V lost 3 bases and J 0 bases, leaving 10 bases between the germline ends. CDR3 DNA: TGCGCCAGCAGCTGGGGGCCGAGCTCCTACGAGCAGTACTTC. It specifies CASSWGPSSYEQYF.

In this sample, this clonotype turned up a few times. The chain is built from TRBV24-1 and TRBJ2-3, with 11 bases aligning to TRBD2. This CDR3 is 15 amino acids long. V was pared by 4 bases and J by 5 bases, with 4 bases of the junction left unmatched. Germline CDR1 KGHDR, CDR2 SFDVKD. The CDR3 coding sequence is TGTGCCACCAGTGACACACTAGCGGGAGAAGATACGCAGTATTTT. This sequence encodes CATSDTLAGEDTQYF.

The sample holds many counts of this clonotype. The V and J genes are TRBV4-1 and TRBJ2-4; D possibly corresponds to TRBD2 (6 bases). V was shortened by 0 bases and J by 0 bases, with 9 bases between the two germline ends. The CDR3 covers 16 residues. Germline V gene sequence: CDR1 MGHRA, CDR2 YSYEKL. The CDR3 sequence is CASSQDGGLAKNIQYF. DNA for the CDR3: TGCGCCAGCAGCCAAGATGGGGGACTAGCCAAAAACATTCAGTACTTC.